One and the same sample provided the 2 T cell receptor beta chains below, sequenced in a study of metastatic and nonmetastatic thyroid tumors. MiXCR re-clonotyped the PCR reads for TCRdb. This table holds about 18,000 clones, over 25% found once. Thyroid surgery was preceded by no treatment in any patient. The sample taken for sequencing was tumor tissue. The receptors shown here come from a male donor with papillary thyroid cancer or a benign thyroid nodule (not recorded which). Some clones in this sample may be carry-over from other donors' samples.

The chain has TRBV11-3 and TRBJ2-7, with 8 bases identical to TRBD2. J gave up 0 bases and V 5 bases, and 6 bases lay outside the gene matches. This CDR3 contains 15 residues. Looked up from germline, CDR1 is SGHNT and CDR2 is YENEEA. CDR3 nucleotide sequence: TGTGCCAGCAGCGTAAGTAGCGGGAACTCCTACGAGCAGTACTTC. Amino acids: CASSVSSGNSYEQYF.

This clone came up a few times. The chain employs TRBV11-2 and TRBJ2-1; the D gene could be TRBD1 or TRBD2 (5 bases each). The CDR3 totals 15 residues. V lost 0 bases to trimming and J lost 5 bases, with 11 bases between them. Germline lookup yields CDR1 SGHAT and CDR2 FQNNGV. The CDR3 sequence: CASSLEGTKNNEQFF. The CDR3 bases are TGTGCCAGCAGCTTAGAGGGGACCAAGAACAATGAGCAGTTCTTC.